This TCR beta chain derives from a study of T cells in women clearing cervical HPV infection (dated by TCRdb to the late 2010s). Looking at the study overall: The cases were some 27 women with histologically confirmed HPV16-related CIN3 or worse, and 2 of these cases were invasive cancers. For cases, a median interval of 149 days, with an interquartile range of roughly 80 to 200 days, was observed between lesion detection and blood sampling. HLA typing was available for only a few women, so HLA type could not be excluded as a confounder. A median age of approximately 30 years was observed in cases versus 37 to 45 in controls, and no significant differences in baseline characteristics were found. Case blood was taken at the visit when the lesion was first identified, whereas control blood was taken when infection was no longer detected. Five blinded duplicates per group were added as quality controls, so that about 60 samples were obtained: roughly 50 participants and around 10 replicates. Controls were around 24 women whose single incident HPV16 infection cleared within 12 months without precancer or cancer developing. An exploratory proof-of-principle case-control study, nested within the Guanacaste HPV Natural History Study in Costa Rica, was conducted to compare TCR repertoires across cervical HPV16 outcomes. The parent cohort enrolled 10,049 women aged 18 or older in Guanacaste, Costa Rica, in about 1992 to 1995 and followed the women for six to eight years. Cases and controls were matched on year of sample collection and on age within five years.

Every participant had a single incident cervical HPV16 infection, and prevalent HPV16 infections were excluded. Cervical HPV DNA was detected by MY09/MY11 PCR and genotyped by dot-blot hybridization. Roughly 15 mL of heparinized blood was centrifuged, after which the buffy coat was aliquoted, frozen at -30 degrees C, and then stored at -80 degrees C. QIAGEN kits were used to extract genomic DNA from the buffy coat specimens. The full study reports these points: Because the number of T cells per sample was unknown, the richness differences could reflect varying T-cell content rather than repertoire biology. Significantly higher TCR repertoire richness was observed in CIN3+ cases than in controls across sequencing depths, whereas no difference in evenness was found. By combining richness with V gene abundances, random forest classifiers separated cases from controls with an estimated AUC of 0.75 to 0.9. TRBV6-7 relative abundance was lower in cases than in controls (roughly 0.11% versus 0.16%; Bonferroni P = 0.0008). Whether associations preceded infection or resulted from infection could not be shown with the cross-sectional design, and effector/memory subsets and HPV-specific T cells were not isolated.

Concerning this clone: The clone's antigen remains unknown. The CDR3 goes on 3 residues after the read ends, and that part is filled in from the germline J gene.

TCR beta CDR3 regions were amplified by multiplex PCR from an average of about 1,100 ng genomic DNA per sample using the immunoSEQ assay. To correct primer bias, the assay used a complete synthetic TCR repertoire to set an amplification baseline. Amplicons were sequenced on the Illumina platform. The study's processing was this. Error correction of the sequences involved clustering with frequency ratios plus a modified nearest-neighbor algorithm, after which the sequences were analyzed in the immunoSEQ Analyzer using IMGT gene definitions. At each rarefaction depth, TCR richness and evenness were averaged across 20 rarefaction repeats, and samples with fewer sequences than that depth were excluded. Wilcoxon rank sum tests with FDR correction were used to compare V, D and J gene relative abundances between the groups. In the blinded duplicates, the intraclass correlation was around 96% for TCR richness and averaged about 80% across 66 gene segments. This is the immuneACCESS table as TCRdb keeps it, with only in-frame sequences that have V and J called. A part of the clones is gone; compared with another copy, unresolved V genes explain less than half, and the rest is unexplained. That table is the source of V, J and clone size, and D and trimming were worked out from the DNA. The sample's own table lists about 30,000 clones. Of the sample, 3.5% falls within the top ten clones.

The CDR3 has 15 amino acids, counting the end cysteine and phenylalanine. The DNA shown is the part of the CDR3 that was read: 36 bases, in frame from base 1. Looking up the germline V gene (reference sequence) yields CDR1 SEHNR and CDR2 FQNEAQ. Trimming leaves V shorter by 5 bases and J shorter by 0 bases, with the junction holding 6 bases beyond the gene matches. The sequence is built from TRBV7-9 and TRBJ2-5, and TRBD1 aligns with 7 junction nucleotides. The sequencing sample was made of blood buffy coat. The receptor was derived from a woman between 18 and 75 years old with a cervical HPV16 infection that either progressed to CIN3+ or cleared (not recorded which). The CDR3 amino acid sequence is: CASSRDRVNQETQYF. CDR3 bases read: TGTGCCAGCAGCCGCGACAGGGTTAACCAAGAGACC.